Sequencing of this T cell receptor beta chain was carried out in a study of regulatory T cells in long-lasting Graves disease (dated by TCRdb to about 2021). Turning to the overall study: To count as having persistent Graves' disease, a patient had to have received antithyroid drug treatment for over 5 years with TSH receptor autoantibodies remaining persistently positive. Peripheral blood TCR sequencing and RNA sequencing compared persistent Graves' disease patients with newly diagnosed Graves' disease patients. The study took place in China and was registered as a clinical trial. TCR sequencing covered about 13 persistent and approximately 20 newly diagnosed Graves' disease patients, around 35 samples in total. In the clinical cohort, patients with persistent Graves' disease had used antithyroid drugs for an average of roughly 10 years.

Overall results and qualifications from the work: Only the TCR beta chain was sequenced and analyzed. Peripheral blood alone was examined, since thyroid tissue, which constituted the primary lesion, could not be accessed. A larger number of public clonotypes was shared among persistent patients (approximately 2,500) than among newly diagnosed patients (roughly 980). Persistent Graves' disease patients showed lower TCR Shannon entropy and fewer highly expanded clones than newly diagnosed patients, suggesting clonal expansion. TRBV28, TRBJ1-2 and TRBJ2-5 were preferentially used in persistent disease, while TRBV20-1 and TRBJ2-1 were favored in newly diagnosed disease. As a limitation, the authors acknowledged that the small sample size may reduce accuracy.

There are 13 amino acids in the CDR3, from cysteine to phenylalanine inclusive. CDR3 DNA only is kept here, 39 bases in frame from base 1. The germline V gene yields MNHNS for CDR1 and SASEGT for CDR2. V was cut back by 5 bases and J by 6 bases, leaving a gap of 13 bases between them. What this sample's time point label stands for: persistent/refractory GD, antithyroid drugs over 5 years with positive TRAb. For both TCR sequencing and RNA sequencing, RNA was extracted from PBMCs using TRIzol. Graves' disease was diagnosed according to American Thyroid Association guidelines. Patients were recruited from an endocrinology department in Xi'an, China. Each patient gave about 8.1 milliliters of peripheral blood, collected in an EDTA anticoagulant tube. PBMCs were isolated by Ficoll Paque Plus density gradient separation without further T cell sorting. An Agilent 2100 Bioanalyzer and agarose gel were used to check RNA quality, and a NanoDrop 2000 was used to measure RNA concentration.

This clonotype was seen repeatedly, ten times or more. There is no known antigen for this receptor. No clone much larger than this one lies a single base away; base qualities are absent. The library relied on multiplex PCR. Sequencing was carried out with an Illumina HiSeq 4000. CDR3 regions were amplified by Arm-PCR with iRepertoire HTBI primers to construct TCR beta libraries. PCR products were gel purified before sequencing. The study's processing was this. Across samples, 62 TRBV and 15 or so TRBJ segments were identified and used for gene usage analysis of CDR3 amino acid clonotypes. COPE and FqMerger were used to merge the filtered high-quality paired reads into contigs. BLAST was used to align contigs to IMGT TRBV, TRBD and TRBJ reference genes, with CDR3 defined following IMGT. Any clonotype with a frequency above 0.1% was counted as a highly expanded clone. Shannon entropy was used to measure repertoire diversity, and the Gini coefficient was used to measure V-J evenness. Public clonotypes were defined as clonotypes shared by more than one individual. TCRdb trimmed public reads at Q25 via fastp, called clones via MiXCR and kept in-frame beta chains. Every CDR3 protein is listed once, alongside the most common genes and DNA of its rows. The V and J calls come from TCRdb's annotation, not from the publication. The sample data list 300,000 to 350,000 distinct CDR3 sequences, and around 19% of these were observed just once. The ten most abundant clones make up 29% of the sample.

The rearrangement joined TRBV6-1 to TRBJ1-1; there is no confident call for the D gene. The origin of this receptor is a female donor with Graves disease. Sample: peripheral blood mononuclear cells (PBMCs), taken when the disease was refractory, from a patient treated with antithyroid drugs. The DNA sequence is as follows: TGTGCCAGCAGTCTAAAGAGGCCCTCTGAAGCTTTCTTT. This encodes CASSLKRPSEAFF.